This T cell receptor (beta chain) is drawn from a study of identical twins. Findings and caveats of the study: Out-of-frame beta sequences exhibited a weaker degree of excess twin sharing. Clonotypes of the beta chain that were abundant in cord blood carried fewer insertions (memory repertoires showed none).

A universal primer site arose from template switching, and cDNA bore unique molecular identifiers. TCRdb reprocessed the 5' RACE reads via MiXCR and lists one record per CDR3 protein. In the table there are 250,000 to 350,000 distinct CDR3 sequences, 7.5% to 9.5% of which are singletons. In this sample, this clonotype turned up once. Its antigen remains unknown. Germline CDR1 SGHKS, CDR2 YYEKEE (reference sequence). The junction had 10 bases not matched to a gene; V was cut back by 5 bases and J by 3 bases. The CDR3 length is 15 residues. These same data were also listed under a study on yellow fever vaccine responses in identical twins.

The receptor comes from a woman under 30 in good health. The specimen sequenced was CD8+ T cells sorted from blood. The chain carries TRBV5-5 and TRBJ2-7; 8 nucleotides align to TRBD1. The CDR3: CASRLPGGPDYEQYF. In DNA, the CDR3 is TGTGCCAGCAGACTGCCAGGGGGCCCAGACTACGAGCAGTACTTC.